This is a list of T cell receptor beta chains from one sample in a study of blood T cell repertoires in COVID-19. Sequenced by immunoSEQ multiplex PCR; TCRdb stores in-frame clones only, minus some. The sample includes about 160,000 clones, under 90% of them seen just once. Sequenced material: PBMCs or T cells enriched from blood (not recorded which). All receptors derive from a man aged 45-65 years who had recovered from COVID-19. Both conserved end residues are part of each CDR3. The D gene is left open where the match is weak. Not every row has a clone size; where given, it reads once, few, many or a size class.

CASSMGDRLTGELFF,TGTGCCAGTAGTATGGGGGACAGACTAACCGGGGAGCTGTTTTTT,TRBJ2-2,TRBV19,TRBD1,.
CASSPFGDTEAFF,TGTGCCAGCTCACCTTTCGGGGATACTGAAGCTTTCTTT,TRBJ1-1,TRBV18,.,.
CSVVLNSGNTIYF,TGCAGCGTTGTACTGAACTCTGGAAACACCATATATTTT,TRBJ1-3,TRBV29-1,.,once
CASYLSAGTGGGTEAFF,TGTGCCAGCTACCTCTCTGCCGGGACAGGCGGGGGAACTGAAGCTTTCTTT,TRBJ1-1,TRBV18,TRBD1,.
CASGRSGGQETQYF,TGTGCCAGCGGAAGAAGCGGGGGGCAAGAGACCCAGTACTTC,TRBJ2-5,TRBV25-1,TRBD2,few
CASSPGGEPYGYTF,TGTGCCAGCAGCCCGGGGGGGGAGCCCTATGGCTACACCTTC,TRBJ1-2,TRBV9,.,.
CASNPLKGDEQYF,TGTGCCAGCAATCCTCTAAAGGGGGACGAGCAGTACTTC,TRBJ2-7,TRBV6-6,.,.
CASSLERLGTDTQYF,TGTGCCAGCAGCTTAGAGAGACTGGGCACAGATACGCAGTATTTT,TRBJ2-3,TRBV12-1,.,.
CASSGDRVMPQHF,TGTGCCAGCAGTGGGGACAGGGTGATGCCCCAGCATTTT,TRBJ1-5,TRBV12-3/TRBV12-4,TRBD1,.
CASSLDRQPQHF,TGTGCCAGCAGTTTGGACAGGCAGCCCCAGCATTTT,TRBJ1-5,TRBV12-3/TRBV12-4,TRBD1,.
CASSRGTANTEAFF,TGTGCCAGCAGCCGCGGGACGGCGAACACTGAAGCTTTCTTT,TRBJ1-1,TRBV3-1/TRBV3-2,.,.
CAMDQTGFGNTIYF,TGTGCCATGGATCAAACGGGGTTCGGAAACACCATATATTTT,TRBJ1-3,TRBV10-3,.,few
CASSPPGSGGGTQYF,TGTGCCAGCTCACCACCGGGAAGCGGGGGAGGTACGCAGTATTTT,TRBJ2-3,TRBV18,TRBD2,.
CASSLAGTGGADGYTF,TGTGCCAGCAGCTTAGCGGGGACAGGGGGCGCAGATGGCTACACCTTC,TRBJ1-2,TRBV7-9,TRBD1,.
CASSPQGMGNQPQHF,TGTGCCAGCAGTCCACAGGGTATGGGCAATCAGCCCCAGCATTTT,TRBJ1-5,TRBV27,.,once
CATSRFGGSDYGYTF,TGTGCCACCAGCCGGTTCGGGGGATCGGACTATGGCTACACCTTC,TRBJ1-2,TRBV15,.,once
CASSPQDTGGSRFPLIYTF,TGTGCCAGCAGCCCCCAAGACACAGGGGGTTCCCGATTTCCTTTGATCTACACCTTC,TRBJ1-2,TRBV5-5,TRBD1,.